The text below deals with one T cell receptor beta chain. Authors' analysis steps: Amplifying reference gene primers gave estimates of nucleated cell counts. TCRdb keeps only in-frame clones here, not all; method: immunoSEQ multiplex PCR. From that table come the V and J calls and clone size; the DNA was used to work out D and trimming. The sample gives 130,000 to 150,000 clones, 70% to 85% of which show up once; around 6.7% is in the top ten. The CDR3 is made up of 14 amino acids. The V segment lost 5 bases and the J segment 5 bases; nucleotides outside the gene matches: 8. Germline CDR1 SGHVS, CDR2 FQNEAQ. The sample comes from a study of blood T cell repertoires in COVID-19. About the research overall: COVID-19 samples collected from the United States, Italy and Spain covered acute and convalescent phases. The analysed material was cDNA or gDNA that came from T cells, B-cell-depleted T cells, or PBMCs.

This TCR came from a woman between 45 and 65 years old in a cohort sampled during active or convalescent COVID-19. The specimen was peripheral blood. The chain combines TRBV7-8 with TRBJ1-2; TRBD1 agrees at 7 bases. The CDR3: CASSAGTAVYGYTF. In DNA, the CDR3 is TGTGCCAGCAGCGCCGGGACAGCGGTGTATGGCTACACCTTC.